The entry that follows covers one T cell receptor beta chain sequence. These data belong to a study of blood T cell repertoires in COVID-19. The overall study: Acute and convalescent COVID-19 specimens originated in the United States, Italy and Spain. From T cells, B-cell-depleted T cells, or PBMCs came the material, which was cDNA or gDNA.

J gave up 4 bases and V 3 bases, and 2 bases lay outside the gene matches. Germline values: CDR1 MRHNA, CDR2 SNTAGT. The CDR3 is made up of 15 amino acids. Original handling: Amplification of reference gene primers was used by the study to estimate nucleated cell counts. The assay was immunoSEQ multiplex PCR, and TCRdb's table has in-frame clones only and misses some. For V, J and clone size, that table is used; D and trimming come from the DNA. The sample contains approximately 300,000 clones, under 90% of which appear only once. V is TRBV6-4 and J is TRBJ2-1; 11 bases map to TRBD2. The sample comprised PBMCs or T cells enriched from blood (not recorded which). This TCR was recovered from a man aged 60 to 69 who had recovered from COVID-19. Here the CDR3 DNA reads TGTGCCAGCAGTGAGGGACTAGCGGTTTACAATGAGCAGTTCTTC. This gives the protein CASSEGLAVYNEQFF.